The 17 T cell receptor beta chains listed next were all sequenced from one sample in a study of T-cell reconstitution after alpha-beta-depleted transplantation in children. The TCRbeta library incorporated unique molecular identifiers. A single record per CDR3 protein comes from TCRdb applying MiXCR to the PCR reads. The table lists about 98,000 distinct CDR3 sequences, around 22% of them singletons. The sequencing here drew on PBMCs, taken before TCRalphabeta/CD19-depleted stem cell transplant. Every receptor here comes from a boy between 2 and 10 years old with acute lymphoblastic leukemia, due to receive a stem cell transplant.

This CDR3 reads CAARTGELSEQYF. CDR3 nucleotide sequence: TGTGCCGCGAGGACAGGGGAATTGAGCGAGCAGTACTTC. The rearrangement joins TRBV6-1 to TRBJ2-7, with 9 bases that match TRBD1. There are 13 residues in the CDR3. CDR1 and CDR2 from the germline V gene are MNHNS and SASEGT. Germline trimming cut 11 bases from V and 6 bases from J; bases unmatched to any gene: 11.

The CDR3 reads CASSPLAEGREQYF. CDR3 coding DNA: TGTGCCAGCAGCCCCCTAGCGGAGGGGCGCGAGCAGTACTTC. The chain couples TRBV7-2 to TRBJ2-7; 7 nucleotides line up with TRBD2. Trimming removed 5 bases from V and 6 bases from J; junction bases left unmatched: 10. The CDR3 runs to 14 residues. In germline, CDR1 is SGHTA, CDR2 FQGNSA. Using reference TRBV7-2 and TRBJ2-7 for the parts outside the CDR3, the full variable domain is GAGVSQSPSNKVTEKGKDVELRCDPISGHTALYWYRQSLGQGLEFLIYFQGNSAPDKSGLPSDRFSAERTGGSVSTLTIQRTQQEDSAVYLCASSPLAEGREQYFGPGTRLTVT.

This chain links TRBV20-1 with TRBJ1-1; D ambiguous. The germline CDR1 and CDR2 sequences are DFQATT and SNEGSKA (reference sequence). The germline V and J ends were trimmed by 0 bases and 0 bases, with 8 bases remaining between them. This CDR3 contains 14 residues. The CDR3: CSARDRGVNTEAFF. As DNA, the CDR3 is TGCAGTGCTAGAGATCGAGGAGTGAACACTGAAGCTTTCTTT.

This clonotype was observed a single time. The V and J genes are TRBV20-1 and TRBJ1-3; D not certain. There are 15 residues in the CDR3. Trimming pared 3 bases from V and 2 bases from J, leaving 14 bases between. Germline CDR1 reads DFQATT; CDR2 reads SNEGSKA (reference sequence). DNA for the CDR3: TGCAGTGCTAGCGACACTAAGCGTCCTGGAAACACCATATATTTT. Its protein is CSASDTKRPGNTIYF.

In its sample, this clonotype was seen a few times. The chain couples TRBV6-1 to TRBJ2-2; D may correspond to TRBD1 or TRBD2 (5 bases each). Germline V CDR1 and CDR2: MNHNS, SASEGT. The CDR3 consists of 14 residues. Trimming left V 6 bases short and J 2 bases short, with 10 bases between. CDR3 loop: CASSPGHNTGELFF. CDR3 nucleotides: TGTGCCAGCAGCCCGGGGCATAACACCGGGGAGCTGTTTTTT.

This chain uses TRBV11-2 with TRBJ2-2, with D perhaps TRBD2 (6 bases). The V gene's germline CDR1 is SGHAT and CDR2 FQNNGV. V shed 5 bases and J shed 4 bases, with 17 bases lying between them. This CDR3 comprises 16 residues. The CDR3 reads CASSPDGRLGTGELFF. The CDR3, as DNA: TGTGCCAGCAGCCCGGACGGACGACTAGGCACCGGGGAGCTGTTTTTT. The full variable domain, in which reference TRBV11-2 and TRBJ2-2 provide the parts outside the CDR3, is EAGVAQSPRYKIIEKRQSVAFWCNPISGHATLYWYQQILGQGPKLLIQFQNNGVVDDSQLPKDRFSAERLKGVDSTLKIQPAKLEDSAVYLCASSPDGRLGTGELFFGEGSRLTVL.

In its sample, this clonotype was seen a few times. V and J are TRBV7-9 and TRBJ1-4; D is perhaps TRBD1 (6 bases). This CDR3 region has 15 residues. The V and J ends lost 4 bases and 0 bases respectively, with 9 bases between them. The germline CDR1 and CDR2 sequences are SEHNR and FQNEAQ (reference sequence). The CDR3 region is CASSSRTATNEKLFF. The CDR3 DNA is TGTGCCAGCAGCTCACGGACAGCAACTAATGAAAAACTGTTTTTT. Combining the CDR3 with reference TRBV7-9 and TRBJ1-4 gives the whole variable domain DTGVSQNPRHKITKRGQNVTFRCDPISEHNRLYWYRQTLGQGPEFLTYFQNEAQLEKSRLLSDRFSAERPKGSFSTLEIQRTEQGDSAMYLCASSSRTATNEKLFFGSGTQLSVL.

This clonotype was recorded many times. The chain combines TRBV12-3 or TRBV12-4 with TRBJ2-4, with D perhaps matching TRBD2 (8 bases). The germline V and J ends were trimmed by 3 bases and 4 bases, with 16 bases remaining between them. The CDR3 runs to 16 residues. The CDR3 loop is CASSFYSGTEKNIQYF. In DNA, the CDR3 is TGTGCCAGCAGTTTTTATAGCGGGACAGAAAAAAACATTCAGTACTTC.

This clonotype was recorded a few times. Here the CDR3 reads CASSPATISANEQFF. The DNA for the CDR3 is TGCGCCAGCAGCCCAGCAACCATTAGCGCCAATGAGCAGTTCTTC. The J gene is TRBJ2-1, the V gene TRBV5-1; perhaps TRBD2 as D (5 bases). V was cut by 4 bases and J by 6 bases, with 17 bases left in between. This CDR3 has 15 amino acids. Germline V gene data show CDR1 as SGHRS and CDR2 as YFSETQ.

V usage is TRBV7-9 and J usage is TRBJ2-3; D possibly corresponds to TRBD2 (6 bases). CDR3 length equals 15 residues. From germline, CDR1 is SEHNR and CDR2 FQNEAQ (reference sequence). V lost 3 bases and J lost 2, with 12 bases in between. CDR3 in amino acids: CASSFAEGFTDTQYF. CDR3 coding DNA: TGTGCCAGCAGCTTTGCGGAGGGGTTCACAGATACGCAGTATTTT.

V gene TRBV28 combines with J gene TRBJ2-5; TRBD2 matches at 7 bases. Trimming took 6 bases from V and 5 from J; bases not matched to a gene: 15. The CDR3 has 16 amino acids. Germline CDR1 MDHEN, CDR2 SYDVKM. In DNA form, the CDR3 reads TGTGCCAGCAGATCGGCCCCCGGGGGGACGGGGGAGACCCAGTACTTC. It specifies CASRSAPGGTGETQYF.

The J gene is TRBJ2-7, the V gene TRBV7-2; D not resolved. Trimming removed 2 bases from V and 3 bases from J, with 5 bases in between. CDR3 length equals 12 residues. Germline values: CDR1 SGHTA, CDR2 FQGNSA. The CDR3 bases are TGTGCCAGCAGCTTAAACGACTACGAGCAGTACTTC. It encodes CASSLNDYEQYF.

This clonotype has only a few counts. The genes are TRBV5-5 and TRBJ2-2, with TRBD2 as a possible D gene (5 bases). CDR3 length equals 17 residues. CDR1 is SGHKS and CDR2 is YYEKEE in the germline V gene (reference sequence). The V end lost 0 bases, the J end lost 7 bases, and 19 bases lay between the germline ends. CDR3 sequence reads: CASSLAPIGPGDGELFF. The DNA for the CDR3 is TGTGCCAGCAGCTTGGCCCCCATCGGACCCGGGGACGGGGAGCTGTTTTTT.

V usage is TRBV20-1 and J usage is TRBJ2-1, with D perhaps TRBD1 (5 bases). This CDR3 region has 12 residues. Trimming took off 3 bases at V and 12 bases at J, with 15 bases between the two ends. In germline, CDR1 is DFQATT, CDR2 SNEGSKA (reference sequence). The DNA for the CDR3 is TGCAGTGCTAGGGCGACAGTGGAAGGGCAGTTCTTC. Its protein product is CSARATVEGQFF.

This clonotype occurred a few times. V and J are TRBV4-1 and TRBJ2-4; no clear D gene. Germline loops: CDR1 MGHRA, CDR2 YSYEKL. Trimming stripped 1 base from V and 5 bases from J, with 6 bases between. The CDR3 extends over 13 amino acids. The DNA of the CDR3 is TGCGCCAGCAGCCAAGGAGTGGAAAACATTCAGTACTTC. Residues: CASSQGVENIQYF.

In this sample, this clonotype turned up a few times. The chain recombines TRBV6-1 with TRBJ1-1; the match to TRBD1 covers 9 bases. CDR1 and CDR2 (germline): MNHNS, SASEGT. V was pared by 5 bases and J by 8 bases, with 12 bases of the junction left unmatched. The length of the CDR3 is 15 residues. The CDR3 region has the DNA TGTGCCAGCAGTCAATCCGGGACAGGGAAAAGGGAAGCTTTCTTT. It encodes CASSQSGTGKREAFF.

The chain carries TRBV12-3 or TRBV12-4 and TRBJ2-7; D may be TRBD1 (6 bases). V lost 6 bases and J lost 6, with 21 bases in between. The CDR3 contains 15 residues. CDR3 sequence reads: CASSQDRPAPGEQYF. DNA for the CDR3: TGTGCCAGCAGCCAAGACAGGCCCGCTCCTGGCGAGCAGTACTTC.